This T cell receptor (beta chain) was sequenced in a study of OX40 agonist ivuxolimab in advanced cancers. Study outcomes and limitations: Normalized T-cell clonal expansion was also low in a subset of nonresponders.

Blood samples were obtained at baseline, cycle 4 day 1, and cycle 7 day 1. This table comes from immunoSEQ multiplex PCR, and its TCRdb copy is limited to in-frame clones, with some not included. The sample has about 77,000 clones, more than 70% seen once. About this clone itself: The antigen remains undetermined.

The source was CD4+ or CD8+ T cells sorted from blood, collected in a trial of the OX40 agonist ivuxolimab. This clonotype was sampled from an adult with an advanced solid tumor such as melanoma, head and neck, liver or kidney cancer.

CDR3 nucleotides: TGTGCCTGGAGTGGTCCTAGCGGGAGAGAAGGAGATACGCAGTATTTT. Protein product: CAWSGPSGREGDTQYF. The V gene is TRBV30, the J gene TRBJ2-3, with 10 bases matching TRBD2. CDR3 length: 16 amino acids. J lost 5 bases, V lost 1 base, and 9 bases had no gene match. Germline CDR1 GTSNPN, CDR2 SVGIG (reference sequence).